These 31 T cell receptor beta chains originate from one sample sequenced in a study of CD8+ T cells in alopecia areata (dated by TCRdb to 2016 to 2019). The receptor library was made with the immunoSEQ multiplex PCR assay. RNA was extracted from all samples and reverse transcribed into cDNA, which served as template for TCR sequencing. The clones in this table, taken by TCRdb from immuneACCESS, are in-frame only. Not every clone is retained; where verified, under half of the shortfall comes from an unresolved V gene, and the cause of the rest is unknown. Present in this sample are around 110,000 clones, around three fifths of which were seen just once. The ten largest account for about 12% of the sample. The time point tag for this specimen amounts to: around 24 weeks on oral tofacitinib. The sample's treatment or condition label is to be understood as: oral pan-JAK inhibitor, 5-10 mg twice daily.

This sample comprised CD8+ T cells sorted from blood, obtained at week 24, from a patient treated with tofacitinib. These receptors were taken from a human donor with alopecia areata.

Here the CDR3 reads CATSRDLADYGYTF. The CDR3 nucleotides read TGTGCCACCAGCAGAGATTTGGCAGACTATGGCTACACCTTC. This chain links TRBV15 with TRBJ1-2; D unresolved. The CDR3 is made up of 14 amino acids. Germline CDR1 is LNHNV and CDR2 is YYDKDF (reference sequence). The V gene lost 0 bases and the J gene lost 3 bases, with 8 bases spanning the gap.

The J gene is TRBJ2-7, the V gene TRBV27; 7 nucleotides line up with TRBD1. Per the germline V gene, CDR1 is MNHEY and CDR2 is SMNVEV (reference sequence). J was trimmed by 4 bases and V by 2 bases; bases with no gene match: 5. This CDR3 contains 14 residues. The CDR3 region is CASSLTWDSYEQYF. The CDR3 DNA sequence: TGTGCCAGCAGTTTAACCTGGGACAGTTACGAGCAGTACTTC.

There are a few counts of this clone. V is TRBV27 and J is TRBJ2-3; a possible D gene is TRBD1 (6 bases). Germline V gives CDR1 MNHEY, CDR2 SMNVEV (reference sequence). There are 15 residues in the CDR3. Trimming shortened V by 7 bases and J by 2 bases, and 16 bases separated the two germline ends. CDR3 nucleotides: TGTGCCAGCATGACCGGGACACCCTACACAGATACGCAGTATTTT. Residues: CASMTGTPYTDTQYF.

The rearrangement joins TRBV30 to TRBJ1-4, with D perhaps TRBD1 (5 bases). V shed 7 bases and J shed 8 bases, with 17 bases lying between them. The CDR3 covers 13 residues. Germline CDR1 is GTSNPN and CDR2 is SVGIG (reference sequence). The DNA of the CDR3 is TGTGCCTTTGGGTCCCAGGCAGGGGAAAAACTGTTTTTT. Translated, it gives CAFGSQAGEKLFF.

This clone was picked up one time. A junction boundary mismatches the germline segment, possibly from a read error. V and J are TRBV5-4 and TRBJ2-5; D is ambiguous. CDR3 length equals 11 residues. Germline assignment: CDR1 SGHNT and CDR2 YYREEE (reference sequence). CDR3 sequence (DNA): TGTGCCAGCACCTTGGAAGAGACCCAGTACTTC. Its protein is CASTLEETQYF.

The chain carries TRBV11-2 and TRBJ2-7; D uncertain. Between the trimmed V and J ends, which lost 1 base and 2 bases, there was a span of 0 bases. Germline assignment: CDR1 SGHAT and CDR2 FQNNGV. The CDR3 is 11 amino acids. CDR3 sequence: CASSLAYEQYF. The CDR3 coding sequence is TGTGCCAGCAGCTTAGCCTACGAGCAGTACTTC.

This clone was counted between two and nine times. The chain couples TRBV13 to TRBJ2-7, with a weak D call TRBD2 (5 bases). Germline assignment: CDR1 PRHDT and CDR2 FYEKMQ (reference sequence). Trimming cost V 8 bases and J 5 bases, with 13 bases left between them. The CDR3 consists of 12 residues. CDR3 protein: CASATGFHEQYF. CDR3 sequence (DNA): TGTGCCAGCGCCACGGGGTTTCACGAGCAGTACTTC.

The chain employs TRBV11-2 and TRBJ2-3; D uncertain. The germline V gene encodes CDR1 SGHAT and CDR2 FQNNGV. V was pared by 3 bases and J by 0 bases, with 1 base between. The CDR3 extends over 12 amino acids. CDR3 loop: CASSFSTDTQYF. The CDR3 coding sequence is TGTGCCAGCAGCTTTAGCACAGATACGCAGTATTTT.

This clone was observed a few times. The rearrangement joins TRBV6-5 to TRBJ2-5; TRBD2 agrees at 7 bases. V trimming: 5 bases; J trimming: 2 bases; junction bases outside the gene matches: 5. CDR1 and CDR2 (germline): MNHEY, SVGAGI. This CDR3 has 14 amino acids. CDR3 DNA: TGTGCCAGCAGTAGCGGGGCCCTACAAGAGACCCAGTACTTC. It translates to CASSSGALQETQYF.

This rearrangement joins TRBV7-9 to TRBJ1-5; D is unresolved. Germline CDR1 SEHNR, CDR2 FQNEAQ (reference sequence). Trimming cost V 7 bases and J 3 bases, with 7 bases left between them. This CDR3 contains 12 residues. The CDR3 DNA sequence: TGTGCCAGCACCGACAACAATCAGCCCCAGCATTTT. Translating gives CASTDNNQPQHF.

This chain links TRBV4-1 with TRBJ2-3, with 11 bases aligning to TRBD2. The ends lost 4 bases at V and 0 bases at J; junction bases unmatched: 3. Germline V lookup: CDR1 MGHRA, CDR2 YSYEKL. The CDR3 runs 16 residues. This chain's CDR3 is CASSLLAGGSTDTQYF. Written as DNA, the CDR3 is TGCGCCAGCAGCCTCCTAGCGGGGGGCAGCACAGATACGCAGTATTTT.

The chain employs TRBV5-1 and TRBJ2-7, with TRBD1 identical over 7 bases. The length of the CDR3 is 13 residues. Per germline, CDR1 SGHRS and CDR2 YFSETQ. The V segment lost 0 bases and the J segment 6 bases; nucleotides outside the gene matches: 3. Here the CDR3 reads CASSLEDRVEQYF. CDR3 nucleotide sequence: TGCGCCAGCAGCTTGGAAGACAGGGTCGAGCAGTACTTC.

The chain carries TRBV15 and TRBJ1-5, with TRBD1 matching 12 bases. The CDR3 totals 16 residues. Germline V gene lookup returns CDR1 LNHNV and CDR2 YYDKDF (reference sequence). J lost 1 base, V lost 5 bases, and 3 bases had no gene match. CDR3: CATSGGQGASNQPQHF. In nucleotides, the CDR3 is TGTGCCACCAGCGGGGGACAGGGGGCAAGCAATCAGCCCCAGCATTTT.

The chain combines TRBV21-1 with TRBJ2-4; the table's D call TRBD1 went unverified against the DNA. TRBV21-1 is reported as a pseudogene. The CDR3 is 14 residues long. CDR3 amino acids: CASSKAGQGNIQYF. The CDR3, as DNA: TGTGCCAGCAGCAAAGCGGGACAGGGGAACATTCAGTACTTC.

This clone has a handful of counts. The chain employs TRBV18 and TRBJ2-5, with 7 bases matching TRBD1. CDR1 is KGHSH, CDR2 LQKENI, per germline. This CDR3 spans 18 amino acids. The J segment lost 1 base and the V segment lost 8 bases, leaving 19 bases of the junction unmatched. CDR3: CASLTGADGPYVQETQYF. The DNA for the CDR3 is TGTGCCAGCCTTACAGGGGCCGACGGACCTTACGTCCAAGAGACCCAGTACTTC.

This chain connects TRBV7-9 to TRBJ1-2, with a weak D call TRBD1 (5 bases). V lost 1 base to trimming and J lost 2 bases, with 8 bases between them. The CDR3 spans 14 residues. CDR1 is SEHNR and CDR2 is FQNEAQ in the germline V gene (reference sequence). CDR3 protein: CASSLGGGNYGYTF. DNA for the CDR3: TGTGCCAGCAGCTTAGGGGGCGGGAACTATGGCTACACCTTC.

The rearrangement uses TRBV19 and TRBJ1-5, with a tentative D call TRBD1 (5 bases). The V end was cut by 3 bases, the J end by 1 base, with 10 bases between. Germline V lookup: CDR1 LNHDA, CDR2 SQIVND (reference sequence). This CDR3 has 15 amino acids. CDR3 coding DNA: TGTGCCAGTAGTATGGGGGTCACGAGCAATCAGCCCCAGCATTTT. As protein: CASSMGVTSNQPQHF.

The chain carries TRBV30 and TRBJ2-3; D uncertain. Trimming removed 0 bases at V and 5 bases at J, with 15 bases between. Looked up from germline, CDR1 is GTSNPN and CDR2 is SVGIG (reference sequence). The CDR3 extends over 15 amino acids. The CDR3 DNA sequence: TGTGCCTGGAGTGTACTGGTAGGATGGGAAGATACGCAGTATTTT. It is translated as CAWSVLVGWEDTQYF.

This clone was counted a single time. The rearrangement uses TRBV4-2 and TRBJ2-2, with TRBD1 matching 11 bases. The CDR3 spans 16 residues. J gave up 6 bases and V 5 bases, and 8 bases lay outside the gene matches. Germline values: CDR1 LGHNA, CDR2 YNFKEQ. In DNA form, the CDR3 reads TGTGCCAGCAGCTGGGAGGACAGGGGGCCCGCCGGGGAGCTGTTTTTT. Protein: CASSWEDRGPAGELFF.

CDR3 sequence: CASSLATGGDSPLHF. The CDR3 DNA reads as TGTGCCAGCAGCTTAGCGACGGGCGGTGATTCACCCCTCCACTTT. This chain uses TRBV7-2 with TRBJ1-6; D is ambiguous. Trimming shortened V by 0 bases and J by 8 bases, and 11 bases separated the two germline ends. In germline, CDR1 is SGHTA, CDR2 FQGNSA. This CDR3 is built from 15 residues.

This clone was counted a few times. This may arise from a read error, as a much more abundant clone is one base away. The genes are TRBV11-2 and TRBJ2-5; 10 bases map to TRBD2. CDR3 length: 15 amino acids. The germline CDR1 and CDR2 sequences are SGHAT and FQNNGV. With V trimmed by 5 bases and J by 1 base, 4 bases remained unmatched. The CDR3 reads CASSQERGGQETQYF. CDR3 coding DNA: TGTGCCAGCAGCCAAGAGCGGGGGGGCCAAGAGACCCAGTACTTC.

For this clone: A far larger clone differs by one base, so this is likely a read error. The rearrangement links TRBV13 to TRBJ2-2, with D tentatively TRBD1 (6 bases). CDR1 is PRHDT and CDR2 is FYEKMQ in the germline V gene (reference sequence). The CDR3 loop spans 13 amino acids. V lost 6 bases and J lost 3, with 8 bases in between. CDR3 nucleotide sequence: TGTGCCAGCAGTTACAGGGACACCGGGGAGCTGTTTTTT. This gives the protein CASSYRDTGELFF.

This clone was seen a handful of times. The gene calls are TRBV5-6 and TRBJ2-7; D possibly corresponds to TRBD1 (6 bases). The CDR3 has 15 residues. From germline, CDR1 is SGHDT and CDR2 YYEEEE. The V gene lost 4 bases and the J gene lost 3 bases, with 17 bases spanning the gap. The CDR3 here is CASSGNREIDYEQYF. In DNA form, the CDR3 reads TGTGCCAGCAGCGGAAACAGGGAAATCGACTACGAGCAGTACTTC.

This clone was seen a handful of times. The chain is built from TRBV27 and TRBJ1-3; possible D gene TRBD1, 6 bases. Germline CDR1 reads MNHEY; CDR2 reads SMNVEV (reference sequence). V shed 6 bases and J shed 2 bases, with 17 bases lying between them. The length of the CDR3 is 16 residues. As DNA, the CDR3 is TGTGCCAGCAGATCGGGACACCACGCTACTGGAAACACCATATATTTT. Its protein is CASRSGHHATGNTIYF.

This clone was seen repeatedly, ten times or more. This specimen includes other DNA sequences encoding the same CDR3. CDR3 sequence reads: CASSWTVNTEAFF. The CDR3 DNA sequence: TGTGCCAGCAGTTGGACGGTGAACACTGAAGCTTTCTTT. The rearrangement links TRBV27 to TRBJ1-1; unclear D gene. Trimming shortened V by 4 bases and J by 0 bases, and 6 bases separated the two germline ends. Germline CDR1 and CDR2: MNHEY and SMNVEV (reference sequence). The CDR3 is 13 amino acids.

The chain employs TRBV7-2 and TRBJ1-1; D remains unclear. Germline CDR1 reads SGHTA; CDR2 reads FQGNSA. CDR3 size: 16 residues. The ends were cut back, 2 bases at V and 1 base at J, with 14 bases in the middle. The CDR3 here is CASSLRRPTENTEAFF. CDR3 nucleotides: TGTGCCAGCAGCTTAAGGCGCCCTACAGAGAACACTGAAGCTTTCTTT.

The rearrangement links TRBV27 to TRBJ1-1; D is undetermined. V lost 0 bases to trimming and J lost 10 bases, with 18 bases between them. This CDR3 is 15 amino acids long. Germline V gene sequence: CDR1 MNHEY, CDR2 SMNVEV (reference sequence). In DNA, the CDR3 is TGTGCCAGCAGTTTATCCCCTCTGATCACCCGAGGAGCTTTCTTT. Amino acid sequence: CASSLSPLITRGAFF.

The rearrangement uses TRBV13 and TRBJ1-1; the D gene is possibly TRBD1 (5 bases). Germline V CDR1 and CDR2: PRHDT, FYEKMQ (reference sequence). V was pared by 6 bases and J by 1 base, with 12 bases between. This CDR3 region has 14 residues. The CDR3 sequence: CASRISTGNTEAFF. The CDR3 DNA is TGTGCCAGCAGGATCTCTACAGGGAACACTGAAGCTTTCTTT.

This rearrangement joins TRBV27 to TRBJ2-1, with D possibly matching TRBD1 (5 bases). V lost 2 bases and J 5 bases, leaving 16 bases between the germline ends. Germline lookup yields CDR1 MNHEY and CDR2 SMNVEV (reference sequence). The CDR3 loop spans 16 amino acids. CDR3 coding DNA: TGTGCCAGCAGTTTACTGGGGCAGGGTGGGAACAATGAGCAGTTCTTC. Its protein product is CASSLLGQGGNNEQFF.

The V and J genes are TRBV19 and TRBJ1-5; 7 nucleotides agree with TRBD1. Losses at the gene ends were 6 bases for V and 7 bases for J; bases not matched to a gene: 12. The CDR3 runs 15 residues. CDR1 and CDR2 from the germline V gene are LNHDA and SQIVND (reference sequence). The CDR3 here is CASSHDREGPQPQHF. The CDR3, as DNA: TGTGCCAGTAGCCACGACAGGGAGGGTCCCCAGCCCCAGCATTTT.

The CDR3 loop is CAISESSVNGYEQYF. CDR3 coding DNA: TGTGCCATCAGTGAGTCATCGGTCAACGGCTACGAGCAGTACTTC. The V and J genes are TRBV10-3 and TRBJ2-7, with D uncertain. Germline CDR1 is ENHRY and CDR2 is SYGVKD. The CDR3 length is 15 residues. Trimming cost V 0 bases and J 3 bases, with 12 bases left between them.